This T cell receptor (beta chain) was captured by sequencing in a study of T-cell memory formation after mild COVID-19 (dated by TCRdb to about 2021). About the full investigation: TCR sequence clusters from the two donors were largely donor specific. Two young, previously healthy adult volunteers made up the cohort, one male and one female. Longitudinal TCRalpha and TCRbeta repertoire sequencing tracked T-cell clones expanding and contracting after mild COVID-19 in a couple of donors. Overall study outcomes, separate from this receptor: Contracting CD4+ clones were located mainly in the CM and EM memory subsets, whereas CD8+ clones were found to be enriched in EMRA. The study included only two mild cases, and larger cohorts that include severe cases with pre-infection samples were judged to be necessary. Clones that contracted from day 15 to 85 showed balanced CD4/CD8 phenotypes, whereas a second wave of clones that expanded from day 15 to 37 leaned towards CD4+. Some responding clones were found in pre-infection memory, which suggests that pre-existing cross-reactive memory T cells took part in the SARS-CoV-2 response. Whether the second-wave clones peaking on day 37 were SARS-CoV-2 specific was not confirmed.

Deletion took 4 bases off V and 3 bases off J, with a span of 12 bases between the germline ends. The CDR1 and CDR2 encoded by the germline V gene are MGHRA and YSYEKL. The CDR3 contains 14 residues, cysteine and phenylalanine counted. The CDR3 DNA has 42 bases and is translated from base 1. Worth noting for this clonotype: No antigen is known for it. No clone much larger than this one lies a single base away; base qualities are absent.

For sequencing, an Illumina NovaSeq 6000 was employed. TCRalpha and TCRbeta cDNA libraries were built by 5'RACE with constant-segment primers, adding sample barcodes and unique molecular identifiers. RNA was extracted from every sample with Trizol reagent. Libraries were amplified in two PCR steps, with a second sample barcode and Illumina TruSeq adapters added in the second step. Libraries were sequenced on an Illumina NovaSeq with 2 x 150 bp paired-end reads. In the source study's methods: The reads were demultiplexed and collapsed into UMI-guided consensus sequences using migec v1.2.7. Using mixcr v2.1.11, UMI consensuses were aligned to TRA and TRB V and J templates and then assembled into clonotypes. Clonotypes were classified as expanded or contracted when called significant by both edgeR and NoisET, with noise models trained on biological replicates. For edgeR calls, the thresholds were a false discovery rate-adjusted p below 0.01 and a log2 fold-change of 1. As an exploratory analysis of dynamics, max-normalized trajectories of the 1000 most abundant clonotypes were examined by PCA with hierarchical clustering. Each responding clone was given a CD4 or CD8 phenotype based on the CD4+ and CD8+ repertoires, which had been sequenced separately. TCRdb passed the public sequencing reads through fastp at Q25 and MiXCR, retaining productive beta sequences. Rows merge per CDR3 protein into single entries with the most common DNA and genes. TCRdb, not the original authors, processed these V and J calls. This sample gives more than 110,000 distinct CDR3 sequences in total; approximately 26% of them show up just once. The ten largest clones add up to around 22% of the sample.

Ficoll-Paque density gradient centrifugation was used to isolate PBMCs. Sample: PBMCs or a T cell subset sorted from them (not recorded which). This TCR derives from an adult woman who had mild COVID-19 (a few samples of this study predate the infection). The sample titles of this study are shuffled in the database, so cell type and time point are left out; the donor was told from shared clones. Rearrangement joined TRBV4-1 to TRBJ1-2; TRBD1 is a weak D gene call, 5 bases matching. The CDR3 here reads CASSLVGEDYGYTF. The nucleotide sequence reads TGCGCCAGCAGCCTCGTGGGGGAGGACTATGGCTACACCTTC.